What follows are 26 T cell receptor beta chains derived from one specimen sequenced in a study of T cell responses to AZD1222 COVID-19 vaccine. Clones were read by immunoSEQ multiplex PCR, and TCRdb kept only the in-frame ones, dropping some. The table shows about 120,000 clones, with about 90% occurring only once. The sequenced sample was peripheral blood, obtained on day 0 of AZD1222 vaccination. The receptor source for this set is an adult in good health.

The chain couples TRBV5-6 to TRBJ1-1, with 8 bases fitting TRBD1. The CDR3 runs to 16 residues. J was trimmed by 3 bases and V by 0 bases; bases with no gene match: 7. The V gene's germline CDR1 is SGHDT and CDR2 YYEEEE. DNA of the CDR3: TGTGCCAGCAGCTTGGTAGGACAGGGTATCTACACTGAAGCTTTCTTT. Encoded protein: CASSLVGQGIYTEAFF.

This chain connects TRBV30 to TRBJ2-7; D gene uncertain. Germline CDR1 and CDR2: GTSNPN and SVGIG (reference sequence). CDR3 length: 15 amino acids. V shed 0 bases and J shed 3 bases, with 15 bases lying between them. As DNA, the CDR3 is TGTGCCTGGAGTGTACTCACGAGCCGAGTCTACGAGCAGTACTTC. Its protein product is CAWSVLTSRVYEQYF.

V gene TRBV4-1 combines with J gene TRBJ1-1; possible D gene TRBD1, 5 bases. Trimming stripped 3 bases from V and 0 bases from J, with 11 bases between. The V gene's germline CDR1 is MGHRA and CDR2 YSYEKL. The CDR3 is 15 amino acids. The CDR3 nucleotides are TGCGCCAGCAGCCACTCCGGGGGTATGAACACTGAAGCTTTCTTT. Translated: CASSHSGGMNTEAFF.

The chain is built from TRBV19 and TRBJ1-5, with 7 bases fitting TRBD1. CDR1 and CDR2 from the germline V gene are LNHDA and SQIVND (reference sequence). CDR3 length equals 18 residues. After removal of 5 bases from V and 5 bases from J, the junction contained 18 bases not matched to a gene. CDR3 DNA: TGTGCCAGTAGTCGACTTGGGGGGGTTGACAGGGACGATCAGCCCCAGCATTTT. Translation: CASSRLGGVDRDDQPQHF.

This sequence joins TRBV12-5 and TRBJ2-7; TRBD2 aligns across 7 bases. The length of the CDR3 is 16 residues. Germline assignment: CDR1 LGHNT and CDR2 FRNRAP. V lost 4 bases and J lost 4; bases outside the gene matches: 13. CDR3 sequence: CASGYPPWGAGYEQYV. The CDR3 region has the DNA TGTGCTAGTGGTTACCCTCCCTGGGGAGCGGGGTACGAGCAGTACGTC.

The chain combines TRBV12-3 or TRBV12-4 with TRBJ1-2; 7 positions agree with TRBD1. The CDR3 covers 12 residues. V was clipped by 5 bases and J by 13 bases; unmatched bases: 10. The CDR3 DNA reads TGTGCCAGCAGTCCCCGTAAGGGGGCAATCACCTTC. This codes for CASSPRKGAITF.

This sequence joins TRBV10-2 and TRBJ1-3, with TRBD1 matching 9 bases. After removal of 10 bases from V and 3 bases from J, the junction contained 4 bases not matched to a gene. CDR1 and CDR2 from the germline V gene are WSHSY and SAAADI. The CDR3 is 13 amino acids. In DNA form, the CDR3 reads TGCGCCACGCGGGACAGGGATGGAAACACCATATATTTT. Its protein product is CATRDRDGNTIYF.

The DNA of the CDR3 is TGTGCCATCACTCCGGGACTAGTCGTGGACACCGGGGAGCTGTTTTTT. Translation gives CAITPGLVVDTGELFF. The chain carries TRBV10-3 and TRBJ2-2; 8 bases agree with TRBD2. The ends lost 7 bases at V and 3 bases at J; junction bases unmatched: 10. Germline V gene sequence: CDR1 ENHRY, CDR2 SYGVKD. This CDR3 contains 16 residues.

V usage is TRBV19 and J usage is TRBJ1-1; tentatively, D is TRBD1 (5 bases). CDR3 length: 13 amino acids. Germline V gene lookup returns CDR1 LNHDA and CDR2 SQIVND (reference sequence). V lost 3 bases and J lost 10, with 15 bases in between. The CDR3 loop reads CASSIRDGVIAFF. The DNA of the CDR3 is TGTGCCAGTAGTATCCGGGACGGAGTGATAGCTTTCTTT. Filled out from reference TRBV19 and TRBJ1-1, the complete variable domain reads DGGITQSPKYLFRKEGQNVTLSCEQNLNHDAMYWYRQDPGQGLRLIYYSQIVNDFQKGDIAEGYSVSREKKESFPLTVTSAQKNPTAFYLCASSIRDGVIAFFGQGTRLTVV.

The rearrangement joins TRBV4-1 to TRBJ2-7; 11 nucleotides agree with TRBD2. This CDR3 is 17 amino acids long. V lost 1 base, J lost 1 base, and 6 bases stayed unmatched. The germline gives CDR1 MGHRA, CDR2 YSYEKL. Written as DNA, the CDR3 is TGCGCCAGCAGCCAAGGCCTTAGCGGGGGGGTGTCCTACGAGCAGTACTTC. Protein product: CASSQGLSGGVSYEQYF.

The chain recombines TRBV24-1 with TRBJ2-1; D is perhaps TRBD1 (7 bases). Trimming stripped 5 bases from V and 6 bases from J, with 16 bases between. Looked up from germline, CDR1 is KGHDR and CDR2 is SFDVKD. The CDR3 spans 15 residues. The CDR3 region has the DNA TGTGCCACCAGTGCGAGGCAGGGGGGACGCAATGAGCAGTTCTTC. Translating gives CATSARQGGRNEQFF.

The V gene is TRBV6-5, the J gene TRBJ1-1; D remains unclear. This CDR3 is 13 amino acids long. Per the germline V gene, CDR1 is MNHEY and CDR2 is SVGAGI. V lost 7 bases and J 6 bases, leaving 15 bases between the germline ends. The CDR3 region is CASTKSGLAEAFF. DNA for the CDR3: TGTGCCAGCACCAAAAGCGGCCTAGCTGAAGCTTTCTTT.

This clone appeared a single time. This chain connects TRBV7-8 to TRBJ1-1; perhaps TRBD1 as D (6 bases). The CDR3 sequence is 14 residues long. Per germline, CDR1 SGHVS and CDR2 FQNEAQ. Between the trimmed V and J ends, which lost 4 bases and 3 bases, there was a span of 12 bases. CDR3 in DNA: TGTGCCAGCAGCTCCCGGACAGCCTACACTGAAGCTTTCTTT. Amino acid sequence: CASSSRTAYTEAFF.

The chain carries TRBV7-9 and TRBJ1-4; no clear D. This CDR3 comprises 13 residues. Germline assignment: CDR1 SEHNR and CDR2 FQNEAQ (reference sequence). The ends were cut back, 1 base at V and 6 bases at J, with 6 bases in the middle. CDR3 protein: CASSLVSDEKLFF. DNA of the CDR3: TGTGCCAGCAGCTTAGTGTCGGATGAAAAACTGTTTTTT.

The rearrangement uses TRBV19 and TRBJ2-1; D not certain. Germline values: CDR1 LNHDA, CDR2 SQIVND (reference sequence). The V gene lost 2 bases and the J gene lost 3 bases, with 8 bases spanning the gap. The CDR3 runs to 14 residues. CDR3 in amino acids: CASSIYTSYNEQFF. For the CDR3, the DNA is TGTGCCAGTAGTATATATACAAGCTACAATGAGCAGTTCTTC.

This chain connects TRBV6-5 to TRBJ1-1; a weak D match, TRBD1 (5 bases). CDR1 is MNHEY and CDR2 is SVGAGI in the germline V gene. This CDR3 region has 14 residues. V was clipped by 4 bases and J by 1 base, with 10 bases between them. Written as DNA, the CDR3 is TGTGCCAGCAGTTTGGCGACAGAGAACACTGAAGCTTTCTTT. Its translation is CASSLATENTEAFF.

The gene calls are TRBV27 and TRBJ1-1; 7 bases agree with TRBD1. From germline, CDR1 is MNHEY and CDR2 SMNVEV (reference sequence). CDR3 length: 13 residues. After removal of 6 bases from V and 5 bases from J, the junction contained 6 bases not matched to a gene. CDR3 sequence reads: CASRGQVGTEAFF. CDR3 bases: TGTGCCAGCAGAGGACAGGTTGGGACTGAAGCTTTCTTT.

The chain links TRBV3-1 (or the pseudogene TRBV3-2) to TRBJ2-7; D remains ambiguous. The germline V and J ends were trimmed by 1 base and 2 bases, with 3 bases remaining between them. The CDR3 covers 12 residues. The germline V gene has CDR1 LGHDT and CDR2 YNNKEL (reference sequence). In DNA, the CDR3 is TGTGCCAGCAGCCAAGGTCCCTACGAGCAGTACTTC. Translating it yields CASSQGPYEQYF.

The chain joins TRBV24-1 to TRBJ2-5, with TRBD2 matching 7 bases. The CDR3 has 15 amino acids. J gave up 3 bases and V 3 bases, and 6 bases lay outside the gene matches. CDR1 is KGHDR and CDR2 is SFDVKD in the germline V gene. CDR3 amino acids: CATSDVGEGKETQYF. The DNA of the CDR3 is TGTGCCACCAGTGATGTGGGGGAGGGGAAAGAGACCCAGTACTTC.

The chain has TRBV3-1 (or the pseudogene TRBV3-2) and TRBJ1-1, with D tentatively TRBD1 (5 bases). The V and J ends lost 3 bases and 5 bases respectively, with 13 bases between them. Germline CDR1 is LGHDT and CDR2 is YNNKEL (reference sequence). CDR3 length: 14 residues. CDR3 bases: TGTGCCAGCAGCCACGGATTCCAGGGAACTGAAGCTTTCTTT. This codes for CASSHGFQGTEAFF.

V gene TRBV15 combines with J gene TRBJ2-1; a weak D match, TRBD2 (5 bases). This CDR3 contains 14 residues. Germline V gene data show CDR1 as LNHNV and CDR2 as YYDKDF (reference sequence). Trimming left V 0 bases short and J 7 bases short, with 10 bases between. The CDR3 spells CATSRDQGGNEQFF. In nucleotides, the CDR3 is TGTGCCACCAGCAGAGATCAAGGCGGGAATGAGCAGTTCTTC.

The genes are TRBV5-6 and TRBJ1-2; 8 bases are a match to TRBD1. The CDR3 length is 13 residues. After removal of 3 bases from V and 5 bases from J, the junction contained 3 bases not matched to a gene. Germline-derived CDR1 and CDR2 are SGHDT and YYEEEE. This chain's CDR3 is CASSSQGAYGYTF. As DNA, the CDR3 is TGTGCCAGCAGCTCCCAGGGGGCGTATGGCTACACCTTC.

The rearrangement links TRBV12-3 or TRBV12-4 to TRBJ2-3, with a possible D match to TRBD1 (5 bases). The CDR3 is 12 residues long. V lost 9 bases and J 3 bases, leaving 10 bases between the germline ends. The CDR3 nucleotides are TGTGCCAGTGCAGGGATAACAGATACGCAGTATTTT. Translated, it gives CASAGITDTQYF.

The chain employs TRBV29-1 and TRBJ1-2; no reliable D call. The germline CDR1 and CDR2 sequences are SQVTM and ANQGSEA. This CDR3 contains 12 residues. The germline V and J ends were trimmed by 4 bases and 5 bases, with 11 bases remaining between them. The CDR3 DNA follows: TGCAGCGTTGGGGAGCCCCAATATGGCTACACCTTC. Translation gives CSVGEPQYGYTF.

The J gene is TRBJ1-6, the V gene TRBV30; D is perhaps TRBD1 (5 bases). Germline-derived CDR1 and CDR2 are GTSNPN and SVGIG (reference sequence). With 0 bases removed from V and 3 bases from J, the gap between germline ends came to 12 bases. CDR3 length: 16 amino acids. The CDR3 reads CAWSVKSRGYNSPLHF. The CDR3 coding sequence is TGTGCCTGGAGTGTAAAATCTAGGGGCTATAATTCACCCCTCCACTTT.

The CDR3 loop is CASSYSRANSPLHF. The CDR3 nucleotides read TGTGCCAGCAGTTACTCGAGGGCTAATTCACCCCTCCACTTT. V and J are TRBV6-5 and TRBJ1-6; D is undetermined. Germline values: CDR1 MNHEY, CDR2 SVGAGI. V was cut by 0 bases and J by 6 bases, with 6 bases left in between. The CDR3 runs 14 residues.